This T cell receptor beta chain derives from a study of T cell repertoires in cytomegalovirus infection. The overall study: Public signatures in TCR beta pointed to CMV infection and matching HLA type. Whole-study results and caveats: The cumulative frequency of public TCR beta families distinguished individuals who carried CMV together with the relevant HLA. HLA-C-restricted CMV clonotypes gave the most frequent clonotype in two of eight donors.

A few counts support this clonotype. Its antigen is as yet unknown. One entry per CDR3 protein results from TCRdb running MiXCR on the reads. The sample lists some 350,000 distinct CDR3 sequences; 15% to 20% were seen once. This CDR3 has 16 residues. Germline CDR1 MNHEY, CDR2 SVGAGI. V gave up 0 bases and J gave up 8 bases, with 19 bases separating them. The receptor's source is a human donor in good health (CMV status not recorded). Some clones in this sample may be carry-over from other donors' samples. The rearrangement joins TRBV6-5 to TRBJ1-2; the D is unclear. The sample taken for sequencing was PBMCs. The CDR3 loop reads CASSYSLNVISGGYTF. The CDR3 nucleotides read TGTGCCAGCAGTTACTCGTTGAACGTAATCTCTGGGGGCTACACCTTC.